The 9 T cell receptor beta chains presented below share a single source sample, sequenced in a study of T cell responses to AZD1222 COVID-19 vaccine. Sequencing was performed with immunoSEQ multiplex PCR; in TCRdb, only in-frame clones are kept and a portion is missing. The sample holds about 180,000 clones, around nine tenths seen once. Sequences were derived from peripheral blood, sampled on day 0 of AZD1222 vaccination. Receptors were obtained from an adult in good health.

The chain is built from TRBV9 and TRBJ1-2, with D unclear. CDR1 SGDLS and CDR2 YYNGEE come from the germline V gene. The length of the CDR3 is 13 residues. Trimming pared 0 bases from V and 1 base from J, leaving 4 bases between. CDR3 region: CASSVDFNYGYTF. The CDR3 DNA reads TGTGCCAGCAGCGTAGACTTTAACTATGGCTACACCTTC.

This rearrangement joins TRBV5-1 to TRBJ1-1, with D maybe TRBD1 (6 bases). CDR1 and CDR2 (germline): SGHRS, YFSETQ. Trimming shortened V by 5 bases and J by 6 bases, and 11 bases separated the two germline ends. The CDR3 is 12 residues long. The DNA of the CDR3 is TGCGCCAGCAGGGGGGCCACTGCTGAAGCTTTCTTT. It yields the protein CASRGATAEAFF.

Notes on this clone: The junction departs from the called germline gene at one end, perhaps through a read error. Other DNA sequences of this sample code for an identical CDR3. CDR3 sequence (DNA): TGTGCCAGCAGCTTTGGGGTGGGGAGGAACTTC. This sequence encodes CASSFGVGRNF. J is TRBJ2-7 and V is TRBV7-9; D is possibly TRBD2 (6 bases). Germline V gene data show CDR1 as SEHNR and CDR2 as FQNEAQ (reference sequence). The CDR3 extends over 11 amino acids.

The J gene is TRBJ2-3, the V gene TRBV5-5, with D tentatively TRBD1 or TRBD2 (6 bases each). Germline-derived CDR1 and CDR2 are SGHKS and YYEKEE (reference sequence). Trimming stripped 6 bases from V and 9 bases from J, with 14 bases between. The CDR3 has 12 amino acids. This chain's CDR3 is CASTNVGGTQYF. In DNA form, the CDR3 reads TGTGCCAGCACCAATGTAGGGGGGACGCAGTATTTT.

The genes are TRBV25-1 and TRBJ1-3; possibly TRBD1 for D (5 bases). Trimming pared 3 bases from V and 0 bases from J, leaving 9 bases between. This CDR3 has 15 residues. The germline CDR1 and CDR2 sequences are MGHDK and SYGVNS. The DNA for the CDR3 is TGTGCCAGCAGTGAGGGACTTATCTCTGGAAACACCATATATTTT. Encoded protein: CASSEGLISGNTIYF.

Only a few counts were recorded for this clone. This chain connects TRBV29-1 to TRBJ1-1, with 7 bases lining up with TRBD1. Germline V gene data show CDR1 as SQVTM and CDR2 as ANQGSEA. There are 15 residues in the CDR3. The V gene end was trimmed by 4 bases and the J gene end by 1 base; junction bases not matched to a gene: 9. The CDR3 nucleotides are TGCAGCGTTGGGGGGGGGACAGCCGAGAACACTGAAGCTTTCTTT. As protein: CSVGGGTAENTEAFF.

The rearrangement links TRBV5-1 to TRBJ2-1; no reliable D call. CDR3 length: 14 amino acids. Trimming removed 2 bases from V and 5 bases from J, with 11 bases in between. Germline V gene lookup returns CDR1 SGHRS and CDR2 YFSETQ. The CDR3 coding sequence is TGCGCCAGCAGCTTTAACAGCGCCGACAATGAGCAGTTCTTC. It specifies CASSFNSADNEQFF. Full variable domain (missing parts from reference TRBV5-1 and TRBJ2-1): KAGVTQTPRYLIKTRGQQVTLSCSPISGHRSVSWYQQTPGQGLQFLFEYFSETQRNKGNFPGRFSGRQFSNSRSEMNVSTLELGDSALYLCASSFNSADNEQFFGPGTRLTVL.

CDR3 DNA: TGCGCCAGTCAGGACAGGGGGTGGGGTGAGCAGTTCTTC. Its protein product is CASQDRGWGEQFF. This chain uses TRBV5-1 with TRBJ2-1, with 10 bases lining up with TRBD1. V lost 8 bases to trimming and J lost 9 bases; unmatched junction nucleotides: 8. CDR3 length: 13 residues. Germline V gives CDR1 SGHRS, CDR2 YFSETQ. Full variable domain (rest looked up from reference TRBV5-1 and TRBJ2-1): KAGVTQTPRYLIKTRGQQVTLSCSPISGHRSVSWYQQTPGQGLQFLFEYFSETQRNKGNFPGRFSGRQFSNSRSEMNVSTLELGDSALYLCASQDRGWGEQFFGPGTRLTVL.

This chain uses TRBV29-1 with TRBJ1-1, with a tentative D call TRBD1 (5 bases). V lost 3 bases and J 3 bases, leaving 14 bases between the germline ends. This CDR3 region has 14 residues. Germline-derived CDR1 and CDR2 are SQVTM and ANQGSEA. The CDR3 DNA follows: TGCAGCGTTGAGGGGGACCGGACGTACACTGAAGCTTTCTTT. Its translation is CSVEGDRTYTEAFF. The variable domain in full, completed from reference TRBV29-1 and TRBJ1-1, reads SAVISQKPSRDICQRGTSLTIQCQVDSQVTMMFWYRQQPGQSLTLIATANQGSEATYESGFVIDKFPISRPNLTFSTLTVSNMSPEDSSIYLCSVEGDRTYTEAFFGQGTRLTVV.